This T cell receptor (beta chain) was sequenced during a study of CD8+CD57+ T cells in acquired aplastic anemia. Whole-study context: Sorted CD4+ plus CD8+ cells gave DNA averaging approximately 3.2 ug.

Study-level results: Statistical testing detected no significant gap in CD8+ Simpson's diversity between patients and controls. More than 25 was the count of CD8+ CDR3 sequences that patients shared with controls.

Using genomic DNA as the template, TCR beta VDJ and CDR3 profiling was carried out. TCRdb redid the calling of the reads with MiXCR, one entry per CDR3 protein. The data contain around 200,000 distinct CDR3 sequences, 65% of them singletons. Whoever was chosen for sequencing had shown CD8+CD57+ cell expansion by flow cytometry. Every patient presented with severe acquired aplastic anemia. The CDR3 consists of 18 residues. Germline V lookup: CDR1 SEHNR, CDR2 FQNEAQ (reference sequence). Between the trimmed V and J ends, which lost 5 bases and 0 bases, there was a span of 20 bases. This clonotype was seen once. Its antigen is unknown.

The clonotype originates from a human donor with aplastic anemia. This chain joins TRBV7-9 and TRBJ1-5, with D possibly matching TRBD1 (6 bases). Sequencing was carried out using sorted CD4+, CD8+, or CD8+CD57+ T cells (not recorded which) from PBMCs. CDR3: CASSPVDTGINSNQPQHF. DNA for the CDR3: TGTGCCAGCAGCCCGGTTGACACAGGGATTAATAGCAATCAGCCCCAGCATTTT. The variable domain in full, completed from reference TRBV7-9 and TRBJ1-5, reads DTGVSQNPRHKITKRGQNVTFRCDPISEHNRLYWYRQTLGQGPEFLTYFQNEAQLEKSRLLSDRFSAERPKGSFSTLEIQRTEQGDSAMYLCASSPVDTGINSNQPQHFGDGTRLSIL.